These T cell receptor beta chains were read from a single sample in a study of blood T cell repertoires in COVID-19. Produced via immunoSEQ multiplex PCR; TCRdb's table is partial and in-frame only. The sample shows hundreds of thousands of clones, 70% to 90% of them seen only once. The sample was peripheral blood. These receptor sequences come from a woman aged 55-69 years with COVID-19, enrolled during active disease. The CDR3 runs from the conserved cysteine through the conserved F or W. Fields, in order: V gene, D gene, clone size, J gene, CDR3 DNA, CDR3 protein. The D gene is left open where the match is weak. A row's size may be missing; if present it is once, few, many or a size class.

TRBV28	.	.	TRBJ1-2	TGTGCCAGCACTGTACAAGACTATGGCTACACCTTC	CASTVQDYGYTF
TRBV12-3/TRBV12-4	TRBD1	once	TRBJ1-1	TGTGCCAGCAGTTTGGCCCAGGGGGACAAGGCTTTCTTT	CASSLAQGDKAFF
TRBV6-5	.	.	TRBJ1-2	TGTGCCAGCAGACCCGGACAGTTCTATGGCTACACCTTC	CASRPGQFYGYTF
TRBV28	.	.	TRBJ1-1	TGTGCCAGCACCTCGGAGAGGGCCATGAACACTGAAGCTTTCTTT	CASTSERAMNTEAFF
TRBV7-9	.	.	TRBJ2-7	TGTGCCAGCAGCTTAACTTCGGGGTACGAGCAGTACTTC	CASSLTSGYEQYF
TRBV2	TRBD2	.	TRBJ2-7	TGTGCCAGCAGGATAGGTAGCGGGGGGGCCTACGAGCAGTACTTC	CASRIGSGGAYEQYF
TRBV10-3	.	once	TRBJ1-6	TGTGCCATCAGACCGGGACTAACTTCACCCCTCCACTTT	CAIRPGLTSPLHF
TRBV7-6	TRBD1	few	TRBJ1-2	TGTGCCAGCAGCTTCACCGGGACAGGGGGTGGATACTATGGCTACACCTTC	CASSFTGTGGGYYGYTF
TRBV5-5	.	.	TRBJ1-4	TGTGCCAGCAGCTTTCTGGCCCCAGAAAAACTGTTTTTT	CASSFLAPEKLFF
TRBV2	TRBD1	.	TRBJ2-5	TGTGCCAGCAGAGAAATCGGACAGGCGCCCATCCAAGAGACCCAGTACTTC	CASREIGQAPIQETQYF
TRBV12-5	.	.	TRBJ1-1	TGTGCTAGTGGTACGCAGACAGGCCTGAACACTGAAGCTTTCTTT	CASGTQTGLNTEAFF
TRBV10-3	TRBD1	.	TRBJ1-1	TGTGCCATCAGTAACCCAACAGGGGATGACACTGAAGCTTTCTTT	CAISNPTGDDTEAFF
TRBV18	.	.	TRBJ2-7	TGTGCCAGCTCACCTAGCAGAGGTTACGAGCAGTACTTC	CASSPSRGYEQYF
TRBV5-1	TRBD1	.	TRBJ1-3	TGCGCCAGCAGCTTGGAGGGGACAGGGGCTGGAAACACCATATATTTT	CASSLEGTGAGNTIYF
TRBV28	TRBD1	.	TRBJ1-2	TGTGCCAGCAGTTTTGGGCACGGGGCCAGGGGGGTTGAGGGCTACACCTTC	CASSFGHGARGVEGYTF
TRBV5-4	.	.	TRBJ1-1	TGTGCCAGCAGCTTCGACAGGCACACTGAAGCTTTCTTT	CASSFDRHTEAFF
TRBV5-6	TRBD1	.	TRBJ2-1	TGTGCCAGCAGCTTGGACAGGGGGAATGAGCAGTTCTTC	CASSLDRGNEQFF
TRBV5-1	TRBD2	.	TRBJ2-3	TGCGCCAGCAGCTACCGCGGGGGGAGCACAGATACGCAGTATTTT	CASSYRGGSTDTQYF
TRBV4-1	TRBD1	.	TRBJ1-5	TGCGCCAGCAGCCAAGAGCTGGACAGGGGGCGATGGAGCAATCAGCCCCAGCATTTT	CASSQELDRGRWSNQPQHF
TRBV12-3/TRBV12-4	.	once	TRBJ1-6	TGTGCCAGCAGTTTACTAGGTAATTCACCCCTCCACTTT	CASSLLGNSPLHF
TRBV6-5	TRBD2	.	TRBJ2-4	TGTGCCAGCAGTTCCGCAGCGGGGGTCAAAAACATTCAGTACTTC	CASSSAAGVKNIQYF
TRBV7-8	.	.	TRBJ1-1	TGTGCCAGCAGCTTACAGGGGCGGAACACTGAAGCTTTCTTT	CASSLQGRNTEAFF
TRBV3-1/TRBV3-2	.	.	TRBJ1-1	TGTGCCAGCAGCCAAGAGTACGGTGGGCGCGGAGGGTCTGAAGCTTTCTTT	CASSQEYGGRGGSEAFF
TRBV21-1	.	.	TRBJ1-1	TGTGCCAGCAGCAAACATCGACGGGTTGAAGCTTTCTTT	CASSKHRRVEAFF
TRBV20-1	.	.	TRBJ2-1	TGCAGTGCGGGGGCCGGGAATGAGCAGTTCTTC	CSAGAGNEQFF
TRBV3-1/TRBV3-2	TRBD1	.	TRBJ2-1	TGTGCCAGCAGCCAAGGCCCAGGACAGGGTTTTGACAATGAGCAGTTCTTC	CASSQGPGQGFDNEQFF
TRBV15	TRBD1	.	TRBJ1-2	TGTGCCACCAGCAGAGTACGAGACAGGGCCTATGGCTACACCTTC	CATSRVRDRAYGYTF
TRBV2	.	.	TRBJ2-7	TGTGCCAGCAGTGATAACTACGAGCAGTACTTC	CASSDNYEQYF
TRBV12-3/TRBV12-4	.	once	TRBJ2-3	TGTGCCAGCAGTCAACAGGGCTCAGATACGCAGTATTTT	CASSQQGSDTQYF
TRBV19	.	.	TRBJ2-1	TGTGCCAGTAACCCTAGGGGCTCCGGAAGCTCCTACAATGAGCAGTTCTTC	CASNPRGSGSSYNEQFF
TRBV12-3/TRBV12-4	TRBD2	.	TRBJ2-1	TGTGCCAGCAGTTATAGCGGGGGGCCGCAGTTCTTC	CASSYSGGPQFF
TRBV4-1	.	.	TRBJ2-2	TGCGCCAGCAGCCAAGGGGGCGCGGGAACCGGGGAGCTGTTTTTT	CASSQGGAGTGELFF
TRBV6-5	TRBD1	.	TRBJ1-2	TGTGCCAGCACCTCACCCGGGACAGGGTTTGGCTACACCTTC	CASTSPGTGFGYTF
TRBV7-2	.	.	TRBJ2-1	TGTGCCAGCAGCTTTGGGCAGAACAATGAGCAGTTCTTC	CASSFGQNNEQFF
TRBV5-6	.	.	TRBJ2-1	TGTGCCAGCAGCCCCACGGTCCCCTCTGAGCAGTTCTTC	CASSPTVPSEQFF
TRBV4-2	TRBD1	few	TRBJ1-3	TGTGCCAGCAGCCCATGGGCCCAGGGGGCTGGAAACACCATATATTTT	CASSPWAQGAGNTIYF
TRBV3-1/TRBV3-2	TRBD2	.	TRBJ2-1	TGTGCCGCAAGCGAGCGGGGGGGCGGGAATGAGCAGTTCTTC	CAASERGGGNEQFF
TRBV6-5	TRBD2	once	TRBJ2-1	TGTGCCAGCAGAGGCGGGGGAACCTACAATGAGCAGTTCTTC	CASRGGGTYNEQFF
TRBV4-1	.	once	TRBJ1-2	TGCGCCAGCAGCCAATTACAGGGAATCTATGGCTACACCTTC	CASSQLQGIYGYTF
TRBV12-3/TRBV12-4	.	.	TRBJ1-2	TGTGCCAGCAGTACAGGGTTTGGCTACACCTTC	CASSTGFGYTF
TRBV28	TRBD2	.	TRBJ2-7	TGTGCCAGCAGTACCGGGGGGGGGCCCTCCTACGAGCAGTACTTC	CASSTGGGPSYEQYF
TRBV6-5	.	.	TRBJ2-5	TGTGCCAGCGGACAGAGACAAGAGACCCAGTACTTC	CASGQRQETQYF
TRBV5-1	.	.	TRBJ1-1	TGCGCCAGCAGCTTGAGACCCGGAGAGGTTGAAGCTTTCTTT	CASSLRPGEVEAFF
TRBV29-1	.	.	TRBJ1-2	TGCAGCGTTGGACTTCGGTTGAATATTGCTTATGGCTACACCTTC	CSVGLRLNIAYGYTF
TRBV12-3/TRBV12-4	TRBD1	.	TRBJ1-2	TGTGCCAGCAGCCGACAGGGAAACTATGGCTACACCTTC	CASSRQGNYGYTF
TRBV5-1	.	.	TRBJ1-2	TGCGCCAGCAGCTTGGAGGGCGGACACCCTTGGGGCTACACCTTC	CASSLEGGHPWGYTF